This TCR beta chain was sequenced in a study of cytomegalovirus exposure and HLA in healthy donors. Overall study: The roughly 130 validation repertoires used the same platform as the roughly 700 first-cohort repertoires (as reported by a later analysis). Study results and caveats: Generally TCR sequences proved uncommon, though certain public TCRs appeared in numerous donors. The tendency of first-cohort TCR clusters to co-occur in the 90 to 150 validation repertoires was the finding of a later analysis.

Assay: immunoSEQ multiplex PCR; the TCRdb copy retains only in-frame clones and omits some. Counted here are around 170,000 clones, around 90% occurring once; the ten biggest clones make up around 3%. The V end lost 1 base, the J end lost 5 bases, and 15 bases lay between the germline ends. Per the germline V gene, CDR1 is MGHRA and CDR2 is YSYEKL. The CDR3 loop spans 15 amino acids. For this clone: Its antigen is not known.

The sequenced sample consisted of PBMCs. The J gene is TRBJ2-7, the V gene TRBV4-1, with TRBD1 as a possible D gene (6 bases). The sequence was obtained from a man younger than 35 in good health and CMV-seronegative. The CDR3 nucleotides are TGCGCCAGCAGCCAAGCAACCGGGACAATGGACGAGCAGTACTTC. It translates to CASSQATGTMDEQYF.